This T cell receptor (beta chain) was recovered during a study of CD8 T cells in Susac syndrome (dated by TCRdb to about 2019). In the study overall: Among the sequenced Susac syndrome patients, five or six had clinically active disease and 8 or 9 were in clinical remission. Repertoire sequencing was used to test whether CD8+ T cell activation and differentiation in Susac syndrome was antigen driven. Susac syndrome patients were therapy-naive, on corticosteroids (some also receiving IVIg), or on IVIg alone at blood withdrawal. Overall study outcomes, separate from this receptor: The number of individuals in the TCR sequencing and HLA analysis was acknowledged as relatively small. In patients with Susac syndrome, the CD4+ T cell repertoire showed no detectable clonal expansion.

The CDR3 has 14 amino acids, counting the end cysteine and phenylalanine. Just CDR3 DNA is preserved here, 42 bases in frame from base 1. Relative to germline, V is missing 0 bases and J is missing 6 bases, with 4 bases of the junction outside any gene match. The germline V gene encodes CDR1 SGHRS and CDR2 YFSETQ. RNA was extracted using the RNeasy kit, and roughly 0.45 to 1 microgram was reverse transcribed with random hexamers. The immunoSEQ multiplex PCR assay, covering 54 Vbeta and 13 Jbeta segments, was used to amplify TCR beta CDR3 regions. PCR amplification bias was corrected using a synthetic template baseline for primer optimization and computational correction. In the paper's pipeline: Reads were assigned to V, D and J genes according to IMGT and analyzed in immunoSEQ Analyzer, with only productive sequences retained. To calculate clonality, Shannon entropy was normalized by log2 of the number of productive unique sequences and then subtracted from one. Public and private clones were assessed among the 100 most prevalent clones of each patient and control. Clones were defined as Susac-specific when absent from the healthy and MS cohorts, from over a thousand published viral clones and from other ImmuneACCESS disease sequences. Clones were called with MiXCR by TCRdb after fastp trimmed the public reads at Q25, and only in-frame beta chains were retained. Each record represents a unique CDR3 protein, reported with the most common genes and DNA among its rows. The V and J calls and clone size are TCRdb's, not the authors'. In this sample the table shows some 200,000 distinct CDR3 sequences, roughly 95% of which occur a single time. The leading ten clones occupy 0.09% to 0.1% of the sample.

Peripheral blood CD8+ and CD4+ T cells from healthy donors, Susac syndrome patients and multiple sclerosis patients were profiled by high-throughput TCR beta sequencing. The Susac syndrome patients fulfilled recently defined diagnostic criteria for either definite or probable disease. Bulk CD8+ and CD4+ T cells were purified by magnetic negative isolation, whereas CD8+ TEMRA cells were enriched by FACS. Blood was collected in EDTA tubes and processed within 24 hours, with PBMCs isolated through density gradient centrifugation. PBMCs intended for TCR sequencing were frozen in liquid nitrogen and were later thawed in a 37 degrees C water bath. Purity of sorted or isolated CD4+, CD8+ and CD8+ TEMRA cells was at least 90%. For this clonotype: Which antigen it targets is not known. Base qualities are not recorded, but no much larger clone differs from it by a single base.

The V and J segments used are TRBV5-1 and TRBJ1-2; TRBD1 matches 8 bases in the middle. Sequenced sample: CD4+ T cells from PBMCs. The source of this sequence is a human donor with Susac syndrome. The DNA is TGCGCCAGCAGCTTGGACGGACAGGGCAATGGCTACACCTTC. It translates to CASSLDGQGNGYTF.